The rows below give T cell receptor beta chains drawn from one sample of a study of human T cells and chemical hapten exposure. Via MiXCR, TCRdb re-called the RACE reads, giving one row per CDR3 protein. The sample consists of about 50,000 distinct CDR3 sequences, about 4.5% of them appearing once. The sample taken for sequencing was whole blood. Source of these receptors: a female donor in good health. Some clones in this sample may be carry-over from other donors' samples. CDR3s include the opening cysteine and the closing phenylalanine or tryptophan. The D gene is left open where the match is weak. Clone size is shown for a subset of rows, as once, few, many or a class of expanded clone.

j_call,d_call,clone_size,v_call,cdr3_aa,cdr3_nt
TRBJ1-6,.,many,TRBV20-1,CSASLQGPHNSPLHF,TGCAGTGCTAGTTTGCAGGGACCCCATAATTCACCCCTCCACTTT
TRBJ1-2,TRBD1,many,TRBV4-3,CASSQDLGQGGGYTF,TGCGCCAGCAGCCAAGATCTGGGACAGGGAGGTGGCTACACCTTC
TRBJ1-6,.,many,TRBV6-6,CASTQSLWKGPNSPLHF,TGTGCCAGCACCCAATCTTTGTGGAAAGGCCCTAATTCACCCCTCCACTTT
TRBJ2-7,.,many,TRBV13,CASSRRTDLRGEQYF,TGTGCCAGCAGCCGTCGGACGGACCTACGAGGGGAGCAGTACTTC
TRBJ2-1,TRBD2,many,TRBV6-6,CASKISGGAPNEQFF,TGTGCCAGCAAAATTAGCGGGGGGGCCCCCAATGAGCAGTTCTTC
TRBJ1-6,TRBD1,.,TRBV2,CASSSQVGGTGNSPLHF,TGTGCCAGCAGCTCCCAAGTGGGGGGGACAGGGAACTCACCCCTCCACTTT
TRBJ1-4,.,many,TRBV14,CASSRTWGAQGEKLFF,TGTGCCAGCAGCCGTACGTGGGGGGCGCAGGGTGAAAAACTGTTTTTT
TRBJ2-2,.,.,TRBV6-4,CASSDRDDGELFF,TGTGCCAGCAGTGACAGGGATGACGGGGAGCTGTTTTTT
TRBJ1-2,.,many,TRBV20-1,CSARYRVDYGYTF,TGCAGTGCTAGATACAGGGTCGACTATGGCTACACCTTC
TRBJ1-5,.,many,TRBV6-2/TRBV6-3,CASSYGTYSNQPQHF,TGTGCCAGCAGTTATGGGACCTATAGCAATCAGCCCCAGCATTTT
TRBJ1-1,.,many,TRBV5-1,CASSLVGGGTTEAFF,TGCGCCAGCAGCTTGGTGGGGGGAGGGACCACTGAAGCTTTCTTT
TRBJ1-1,.,many,TRBV20-1,CSASPGGDTEAFF,TGCAGTGCTAGCCCAGGAGGAGACACTGAAGCTTTCTTT
TRBJ2-5,.,many,TRBV2,CASTAHQYQETQYF,TGTGCCAGCACCGCACACCAGTACCAAGAGACCCAGTACTTC
TRBJ1-1,.,many,TRBV20-1,CSASLYRNTEAFF,TGCAGTGCTAGTCTTTACAGGAACACTGAAGCTTTCTTT
TRBJ1-2,.,many,TRBV18,CASSQPGGGYTF,TGTGCCAGCTCACAACCCGGCGGTGGCTACACCTTC
TRBJ2-5,.,many,TRBV19,CAERKAGKETQYF,TGTGCCGAAAGGAAGGCAGGGAAAGAGACCCAGTACTTC
TRBJ2-1,.,many,TRBV7-9,CASSLALSRYNEQFF,TGTGCCAGCAGCTTAGCCCTGTCCCGATACAATGAGCAGTTCTTC
TRBJ2-3,TRBD1,many,TRBV5-1,CASSLRTGGTDTQYF,TGCGCCAGCAGCTTGAGGACAGGAGGCACAGATACGCAGTATTTT
TRBJ2-3,.,many,TRBV7-3,CASSTTRGTDTQYF,TGTGCCAGCAGCACAACCAGGGGCACAGATACGCAGTATTTT
TRBJ1-1,.,once,TRBV5-4,CASSLGGALSEAFF,TGTGCCAGCAGCTTGGGGGGGGCGCTTTCCGAAGCTTTCTTT
TRBJ2-3,TRBD2,many,TRBV7-6,CASSLKRGAPTDTQYF,TGTGCCAGCAGCTTAAAGCGGGGGGCGCCCACAGATACGCAGTATTTT
TRBJ1-1,.,few,TRBV10-3,CAIGQTVTAEAFF,TGTGCCATCGGCCAGACAGTAACGGCTGAAGCTTTCTTT
TRBJ2-3,.,.,TRBV15,CATSRVGGYADTQYF,TGTGCCACCAGCAGAGTTGGGGGGTACGCAGATACGCAGTATTTT
TRBJ2-6,.,many,TRBV5-1,CASSLDAGSGANVLTF,TGCGCCAGCAGCTTGGATGCGGGCTCTGGGGCCAACGTCCTGACTTTC
TRBJ1-4,.,many,TRBV4-2,CASSQDLGREKLFF,TGTGCCAGCAGCCAAGATTTGGGCAGGGAAAAACTGTTTTTT
TRBJ2-3,.,many,TRBV6-1,CASSERARTDTQYF,TGTGCCAGCAGTGAGCGGGCCCGCACAGATACGCAGTATTTT
TRBJ1-6,.,many,TRBV3-1,CASSQREALTPYNSPLHF,TGTGCCAGCAGCCAACGTGAGGCACTAACGCCCTATAATTCACCCCTCCACTTT
TRBJ1-1,.,many,TRBV12-3/TRBV12-4,CASSPPGGGIPEAFF,TGTGCCAGCAGTCCGCCCGGTGGGGGGATTCCTGAAGCTTTCTTT
TRBJ2-3,.,many,TRBV6-5,CASSRGREDTQYF,TGTGCCAGCAGTAGGGGCAGGGAAGATACGCAGTATTTT
TRBJ2-7,.,many,TRBV6-5,CASSYLGPYEQYF,TGTGCCAGCAGTTATTTGGGGCCCTACGAGCAGTACTTC
TRBJ1-1,TRBD1,many,TRBV3-1,CASSLDRWNTEAFF,TGTGCCAGCAGCCTGGACAGGTGGAACACTGAAGCTTTCTTT
TRBJ2-7,.,.,TRBV29-1,CSVVGRDGTEQYF,TGCAGCGTTGTGGGAAGGGATGGTACCGAGCAGTACTTC
TRBJ1-1,.,.,TRBV9,CASSVVSGTEAFF,TGTGCCAGCAGCGTAGTTTCGGGCACTGAAGCTTTCTTT
TRBJ2-3,.,many,TRBV5-1,CASSPLGPRSTDTQYF,TGCGCCAGCAGCCCTTTGGGGCCCCGAAGCACAGATACGCAGTATTTT
TRBJ1-4,TRBD1,many,TRBV29-1,CSVEGGTGGDEKLFF,TGCAGCGTTGAAGGAGGGACAGGGGGCGACGAAAAACTGTTTTTT
TRBJ1-1,.,many,TRBV13,CASSTRGGNRGAFF,TGTGCCAGCAGCACGCGGGGGGGTAACCGTGGAGCTTTCTTT
TRBJ2-7,.,many,TRBV5-1,CASSLEIGGQYF,TGCGCCAGCAGCTTGGAGATTGGAGGGCAGTACTTC
TRBJ1-1,TRBD1,many,TRBV12-3/TRBV12-4,CASIPLDRDSPEAFF,TGTGCCAGCATCCCCTTAGACAGGGACTCGCCTGAAGCTTTCTTT
TRBJ2-3,.,few,TRBV20-1,CSAIPGGRITDTQYF,TGCAGTGCCATCCCGGGGGGCCGTATCACAGATACGCAGTATTTT
TRBJ1-6,TRBD1,few,TRBV4-2,CASSLTTGQVSNSPLHF,TGTGCCAGCAGCCTAACGACGGGACAGGTCTCTAATTCACCCCTCCACTTT
TRBJ1-2,TRBD1,many,TRBV7-9,CASSFNRGLSFYGYTF,TGTGCCAGCAGCTTCAACAGGGGACTCAGTTTCTATGGCTACACCTTC
TRBJ1-4,.,many,TRBV5-1,CASANSQGPTNEKLFF,TGCGCCAGCGCAAATTCACAGGGTCCGACTAATGAAAAACTGTTTTTT
TRBJ1-5,TRBD1,many,TRBV7-2,CASSLASRGRGNQPQHF,TGTGCCAGCAGCTTAGCGTCCAGGGGGCGTGGGAATCAGCCCCAGCATTTT
TRBJ1-1,TRBD1,many,TRBV3-1,CASSQRQGLNRITEAFF,TGTGCCAGCAGCCAACGACAGGGCTTAAATCGTATCACTGAAGCTTTCTTT
TRBJ2-7,.,many,TRBV6-5,CASSYSTSDLMLGEQYF,TGTGCCAGCAGTTATAGCACATCGGATTTGATGCTGGGGGAGCAGTACTTC
TRBJ2-5,TRBD2,many,TRBV20-1,CSASYGAGGIQETQYF,TGCAGTGCTAGCTACGGAGCGGGGGGAATCCAAGAGACCCAGTACTTC
TRBJ2-1,TRBD2,.,TRBV5-1,CASTPLRGGAPAEQFF,TGCGCCAGCACCCCTTTACGGGGGGGAGCCCCCGCTGAGCAGTTCTTC
TRBJ1-2,.,.,TRBV20-1,CSARGGGHYGYTF,TGCAGTGCTAGAGGTGGAGGGCACTATGGCTACACCTTC
TRBJ2-7,.,many,TRBV7-8,CASSLGLAYYEQYF,TGTGCCAGCAGCTTAGGTCTAGCGTATTACGAGCAGTACTTC
TRBJ1-1,.,many,TRBV6-2/TRBV6-3,CASSFLAEAFF,TGTGCCAGCAGTTTTCTCGCCGAAGCTTTCTTT
TRBJ1-4,TRBD1,few,TRBV5-4,CASSKTSGGGGEKLFF,TGTGCCAGCAGCAAGACTTCAGGGGGCGGCGGTGAAAAACTGTTTTTT
TRBJ1-5,TRBD1,few,TRBV30,CAWSKDRGSMGNQPQHF,TGTGCCTGGAGTAAGGACAGGGGGTCGATGGGCAATCAGCCCCAGCATTTT
TRBJ2-7,TRBD1,many,TRBV7-2,CASSPDRAEEQYF,TGTGCCAGCAGCCCGGACAGGGCGGAGGAGCAGTACTTC